This T cell receptor beta chain derives from a study of T cells in Graves' hyperthyroidism and ophthalmopathy (dated by TCRdb to between 2017 and 2020). Concerning the study at large: Peripheral blood samples were taken at initial diagnosis, before any treatment was given. TCR V-J signatures able to tell the groups apart were searched for in a discovery cohort of approximately 95 patients, of whom under 45 had Graves' ophthalmopathy and under 65 had stable Graves' hyperthyroidism. Prospective prediction of ophthalmopathy was tested in an independent validation cohort consisting of 18 to 20 hyperthyroidism patients and around 16 patients who later progressed to ophthalmopathy. The approximately 90 discovery patients were divided at random into training and test sets in a 7:3 ratio. Thyroid tissue and blood T-cell repertoires from several Graves' hyperthyroidism patients were also compared in the study. After sampling, hyperthyroidism patients received methimazole starting at 30 mg daily, and ophthalmopathy patients received high-dose intravenous methylprednisolone. According to the paper, TCR Vbeta CDR3 sequencing was carried out on 135 peripheral blood samples, which came from over 40 ophthalmopathy, roughly 75 hyperthyroidism and approximately 17 progressor patients.

The table lists this clonotype with many counts. Its antigen has not been determined. Base qualities were left out, and no much larger clone turns up one base away. In the ophthalmopathy patients, disease was moderately to severely active, with a Clinical Activity Score of 3 or more, a NOSPECS grade of 4 or more, and a duration of less than 3 months. The study excluded patients with uncontrolled infections, other autoimmune diseases, pregnancy or lactation. Diagnoses relied on clinical symptoms, serum thyroxine and TRAb, thyroid ultrasound and orbital computed tomography. Ficoll-Paque density gradient centrifugation was used to isolate PBMCs from about 9 ml of fresh peripheral blood. Total RNA was extracted using Trizol reagent, and RNA quality was assessed on an Agilent 2100 Bioanalyzer. TCR beta CDR3 regions were amplified from RNA transcripts. A first-round RT-PCR of the TCR CDR3 used the HTBI primer set with the Qiagen OneStep RT-PCR kit. The libraries were constructed in a second round of multiplex PCR and then size-selected and purified. The libraries were sequenced on an Illumina HiSeq2000 using paired-end 100 bp reads. As for how the authors treated the data: SOAPnuke was used to process the raw data, throwing out any read that contained adapters or uncalled bases, had a mean Phred below 15, or lacked an exact constant-primer or identifier match. High-quality paired reads were merged with COPE v1.2.5, and unique nucleotide sequences were defined as clonotypes. MiTCR v1.1 was used to align clonotypes to the IMGT TRBV, TRBD and TRBJ reference segments. The analysis included only V-J combinations with a frequency above 0.0001, which together covered approximately 99% of the repertoires. A TCS score was defined as the ratio of F50 (clonal expansion) to E x V (chaos), with BLOSUM62-based TCRdist applied between CDR3 peptides within each V-J. Welch's t-statistics and random forest reduced roughly 500 V-J features to 13, which were used in a naive Bayes classifier (R e1071). TCRdb reprocessed the public reads (quality trimming at Q25 with fastp, clone calling with MiXCR) and kept in-frame beta chains. For every CDR3 protein sequence, its rows merge into one entry that carries the most common genes and DNA. TCRdb, not the original authors, processed these V and J calls. In this sample the table shows a few hundred thousand distinct CDR3 sequences, about 19% of which occur a single time. The ten largest make up approximately 35% of the sample.

Points the paper makes about the study in general: Sample size was not statistically predetermined, and investigators were not blinded to group allocation. Blood samples also contained most of the expanded thyroid clonotypes (frequency above 0.001), which suggests that blood repertoires may reflect thyroid immune responses. In validation, the model predicted progression to ophthalmopathy a median of about 5.9 months before onset, with about 70% sensitivity and about 72% specificity. In cross-validation, a model built on a 13 V-J signature told ophthalmopathy apart from stable hyperthyroidism with 85% to 90% sensitivity and about 81% specificity, and in testing the same model reached 80%/75%.

V is pared back by 6 bases and J by 4 bases, with 18 bases lying between the germline termini. The CDR3 starts with the cysteine, ends with the phenylalanine, and has 15 residues. Of all the DNA, just the CDR3 is kept, 45 bases in frame from base 1. CDR1 and CDR2, per the germline V gene, are SGHAT and FQNNGV. The V and J segments used are TRBV11-2 and TRBJ1-1; the D region possibly corresponds to TRBD1 (6 bases align). Sequencing was done on a sample of blood. The receptor was isolated from a man aged 45-60 years with Graves' ophthalmopathy. The DNA sequence reads TGTGCCAGCAGTTCTAAGGGGGGGTGGGGCACTGAAGCTTTCTTT. Its amino acids are CASSSKGGWGTEAFF.